This T cell receptor (beta chain) was captured by sequencing in a study of T cells after posttransplantation cyclophosphamide. Study outcomes and limitations: Donor-recipient repertoire similarity was low at 1-2 months, rising over year one.

As for this clone: Its target is unknown.

Some clones are missing from TCRdb's copy, which holds only in-frame ones; the method was immunoSEQ multiplex PCR. The table shows about 21,000 clones, with 95% to 99% occurring only once. V dropped 1 base and J dropped 2; count of bases not matched to a gene: 6. The CDR3 runs to 16 residues. Germline values: CDR1 MGHRA, CDR2 YSYEKL. Material: naive CD8+ T cells sorted from PBMCs. The clonotype comes from a man aged 35-49 years in good health, CMV-negative, and a related stem cell transplant donor. The chain joins TRBV4-1 to TRBJ2-7; 9 bases align to TRBD2. The CDR3, as DNA: TGCGCCAGCAGCCAAGTTGCGGGAGGGCCTGCCTACGAGCAGTACTTC. Protein product: CASSQVAGGPAYEQYF.